This TCR beta chain derives from a study of cytotoxic CD8 clonotypes in ibrutinib-treated CLL. Study conclusions and caveats: Sampling times differed between sustained-remission and progressing patients. Measured clonality at baseline was greater than in age-matched healthy donors and tracked with circulating CD8+ T-cell counts. Public clonotypes showed up rarely, and on treatment they shrank or held steady.

Only in-frame clones appear in the TCRdb table, and some are missing; sequencing was by immunoSEQ multiplex PCR. The table shows approximately 32,000 clones, with approximately 45% occurring only once. Cryopreserved PBMCs yielded around 2.1 micrograms of genomic DNA for TCR beta libraries. This clone was counted between two and nine times. Antigen specificity is unknown. This sample also contains other DNA sequences that code for the same CDR3. The CDR3 sequence is 15 residues long. CDR1 SGHRS and CDR2 YFSETQ come from the germline V gene. Trimming at V came to 0 bases and at J to 2 bases, leaving 4 bases not matched to a gene.

The TCR originated in a human donor with chronic lymphocytic leukemia. The source material was PBMCs, sampled before ibrutinib treatment. The chain employs TRBV5-1 and TRBJ2-5, with 7 positions matching TRBD2. CDR3 loop: CASSLAWGGQETQYF. DNA of the CDR3: TGCGCCAGCAGCTTGGCATGGGGGGGTCAAGAGACCCAGTACTTC.